Included here is one TCR beta chain sequence, with context. The target of this receptor is not known. Base qualities are not provided; no much larger clone lies one nucleotide away. This sample was taken from a study of blood T cell repertoires in COVID-19 (dated by TCRdb to about 2020). At the level of the whole study: Samples from collaborators originated in the United States, Italy and Spain and spanned both the acute and convalescent phases of COVID-19. The prospective study material was composed of cDNA or gDNA derived from T cells, B-cell-depleted T cells, or PBMCs. A freely available public database, intended as a resource for researchers studying the immune response to SARS-CoV-2, is where the repertoires were released. Samples were obtained from the ongoing ImmuneRACE study (first 160 participants) and from 1,254 subjects provided by 6 global collaborators. Subjects who had been exposed to COVID-19, were actively infected with it, or had recovered from it provided the deeply sampled blood TCRbeta repertoires that made up the dataset. Nearly every sample came with metadata listing a de-identified subject ID, COVID-19 status, age in years and sex. Where available, HLA class I and class II types were obtained from metadata supplied by the sample provider rather than from assay-based typing.

TCRbeta CDR3 regions were amplified from genomic DNA by means of the immunoSEQ Assay, a bias-controlled multiplex PCR. From the authors' description of their analysis: Within the assay, amplification of reference gene primers was used to estimate how many nucleated cells each sample contained. Sequence reads were collapsed and filtered to measure the absolute abundance of every unique TCRbeta CDR3 rearrangement. For each sample, productive Simpson clonality was calculated by taking the square root of Simpson's diversity index across productive rearrangements. As stored in TCRdb, this immuneACCESS dataset retains in-frame rearrangements with V and J assigned. A fraction of the clones does not appear; measured against another copy, unresolved V genes explain less than half of the discrepancy, and the remainder lacks a known reason. V, J and clone size derive from that table, while D and trimming were established from the DNA sequence. The sample has about 250,000 clones on record, about 80% of them singletons. 4% to 5.5% of the sample is held by the ten biggest clonotypes.

Each collaborating institution followed its own protocols to collect whole blood in K2EDTA tubes. Collaborator samples were shipped for TCRbeta analysis as frozen whole blood, isolated PBMCs, or DNA extracted from either sample type. The trim is 0 bases for V and 5 bases for J, with a gap of 8 bases between the germline ends. CDR1 and CDR2 (SGDLS, YYNGEE) derive from the germline V gene. The CDR3 covers 13 residues, taking in both the cysteine and the phenylalanine. Of the read, only the CDR3 DNA is kept; its 39 bases are in frame from base 1. The paper as a whole reports these results and caveats: Clinical and demographic metadata were provided uncurated, with the amount varying by source and participant.

The TCR sequence derives from a man between 50 and 59 years old with active or convalescent COVID-19. The rearranged chain carries TRBV9 and TRBJ1-1; the D gene is perhaps TRBD1, from 5 matching bases. The specimen sequenced was peripheral blood. The CDR3 region reads CASSVEEGTEAFF. The nucleotide sequence is TGTGCCAGCAGCGTAGAGGAGGGGACTGAAGCTTTCTTT.